A single sample is the source of the 21 T cell receptor beta chains below, sequenced in a study of T cells in Graves' hyperthyroidism and ophthalmopathy (dated by TCRdb to between 2017 and 2020). Library preparation used multiplex PCR. Sequenced on an Illumina HiSeq 2000. Amplification of TCR beta CDR3 regions was carried out from RNA transcripts. For the first round of RT-PCR on the TCR CDR3, the HTBI primer set was used together with the Qiagen OneStep RT-PCR kit. TCRdb reran the public reads through fastp at Q25 and MiXCR, keeping productive beta chains. When rows share a CDR3 protein, they turn into one entry using the most common DNA and genes. A total of around 400,000 distinct CDR3 sequences appear in this sample, approximately 13% of them only once. The ten largest clones take up 9.2% of the sample. Sequenced: blood. The receptors were sampled from a woman between 18 and 30 years old with Graves' hyperthyroidism.

The chain employs TRBV28 and TRBJ2-5; 10 bases are a match to TRBD2. The CDR3 totals 16 residues. Unmatched junction bases numbered 9, after V lost 3 bases and J lost 5 bases. Germline V gene lookup returns CDR1 MDHEN and CDR2 SYDVKM. This CDR3 reads CASSFPGLAESETQYF. The CDR3 DNA reads as TGTGCCAGCAGTTTTCCCGGACTAGCGGAATCGGAGACCCAGTACTTC.

V and J are TRBV7-2 and TRBJ1-2; the match to TRBD1 covers 10 bases. V lost 4 bases and J lost 7; bases outside the gene matches: 6. This CDR3 region has 14 residues. The germline CDR1 and CDR2 sequences are SGHTA and FQGNSA. CDR3 in DNA: TGTGCCAGCAGCTGGGGGGACAGGGGTGGTGGCTACACCTTC. Protein sequence: CASSWGDRGGGYTF.

Here the CDR3 reads CASSQDGYSIYEQYF. For the CDR3, the DNA is TGCGCCAGCAGCCAAGATGGCTATAGCATCTACGAGCAGTACTTC. V is TRBV4-1 and J is TRBJ2-7; D ambiguous. The V gene lost 0 bases and the J gene lost 3 bases, with 12 bases spanning the gap. This CDR3 contains 15 residues. Germline V CDR1 and CDR2: MGHRA, YSYEKL.

This clonotype has ten or more counts. The chain is built from TRBV12-3 or TRBV12-4 and TRBJ1-2; 8 positions agree with TRBD1. The CDR3 is made up of 15 amino acids. V was clipped by 7 bases and J by 3 bases; unmatched bases: 10. The CDR3 nucleotides are TGTGCCAGCAAGAAGACGACAGGGGATTACTATGGCTACACCTTC. Translated, it gives CASKKTTGDYYGYTF.

The chain recombines TRBV14 with TRBJ1-2, with D possibly matching TRBD1 (5 bases). This CDR3 spans 13 amino acids. Trimming stripped 4 bases from V and 8 bases from J, with 14 bases between. Germline CDR1 reads SGHDN; CDR2 reads FVKESK. This CDR3 is CASSPRVTAGYTF. CDR3 DNA sequence: TGTGCCAGCAGCCCGAGGGTGACAGCCGGCTACACCTTC.

Points on this clonotype: Mismatch with germline at one junction end may stem from a read error. The rearrangement links TRBV18 to TRBJ2-5; TRBD1 is a possible D gene (5 bases). The CDR3 contains 16 residues. The germline gives CDR1 KGHSH, CDR2 LQKENI. CDR3 nucleotide sequence: TGTGCCAACTCACCACCCAGACAGAAGGTCGTAGAGACCCAGTACTTC. Amino acids: CANSPPRQKVVETQYF.

The chain uses TRBV4-1 and TRBJ1-2; possible D gene TRBD1, 5 bases. With 0 bases removed from V and 4 bases from J, the gap between germline ends came to 24 bases. The CDR3 runs to 19 residues. Germline CDR1 and CDR2: MGHRA and YSYEKL. CDR3 amino acids: CASSQDPRVKGRKTYGYTF. CDR3 DNA sequence: TGCGCCAGCAGCCAAGATCCCAGGGTCAAGGGGAGAAAGACCTATGGCTACACCTTC.

On this clonotype: The junction does not match germline at one end; this may be a read error. V gene TRBV20-1 combines with J gene TRBJ1-2; D gene unclear. The CDR3 consists of 14 residues. Per the germline V gene, CDR1 is DFQATT and CDR2 is SNEGSKA (reference sequence). This CDR3 reads CNASPRTANYGYTF. The CDR3, as DNA: TGCAATGCTAGTCCCCGGACGGCGAACTATGGCTACACCTTC.

This clonotype came up a few times. This chain links TRBV5-8 with TRBJ1-6, with D unclear. The germline V gene encodes CDR1 SGHTS and CDR2 YDEGEE. Deletions cut 3 bases from V and 9 bases from J, with 22 bases between. This CDR3 has 17 amino acids. CDR3 nucleotide sequence: TGTGCCAGCAGCTCCGGTAGGGCCATCTTTACCCCTTCACCCCTCCACTTT. It is translated as CASSSGRAIFTPSPLHF.

This clonotype was detected ten times or more. The genes are TRBV7-3 and TRBJ2-5; TRBD2 agrees at 15 bases. The CDR3 sequence is 16 residues long. V was pared by 1 base and J by 4 bases, with 1 base of the junction left unmatched. Germline CDR1 SGHTA, CDR2 FQGTGA. CDR3 sequence (DNA): TGTGCCAGCAGCTTAATGGGACTAGCGGGGGGAGAGACCCAGTACTTC. It is translated as CASSLMGLAGGETQYF. Based on the CDR3 plus reference TRBV7-3 and TRBJ2-5, the full variable domain is GAGVSQTPSNKVTEKGKYVELRCDPISGHTALYWYRQSLGQGPEFLIYFQGTGAADDSGLPNDRFFAVRPEGSVSTLKIQRTERGDSAVYLCASSLMGLAGGETQYFGPGTRLLVL.

This clonotype was seen many times. The V and J genes are TRBV20-1 and TRBJ2-5; 9 bases are a match to TRBD1. V gave up 8 bases and J gave up 4 bases; unmatched junction bases: 5. The CDR3 consists of 12 residues. Germline V gene lookup returns CDR1 DFQATT and CDR2 SNEGSKA (reference sequence). For the CDR3, the DNA is TGCAGTCCGGGGACAGGGCGAGAGACCCAGTACTTC. This encodes CSPGTGRETQYF.

This clonotype was counted at least ten times. This chain uses TRBV7-9 with TRBJ2-7; 8 bases are shared with TRBD2. V shed 4 bases, J shed 1 base, and the junction held 9 bases outside the gene matches. CDR3 length equals 16 residues. CDR1 is SEHNR, CDR2 FQNEAQ, per germline (reference sequence). The DNA for the CDR3 is TGTGCCAGCAGCTCGGGGGGGGGAAGGGGATCCTACGAGCAGTACTTC. This encodes CASSSGGGRGSYEQYF.

This clonotype was seen at least ten times. The chain carries TRBV29-1 and TRBJ2-7; 8 nucleotides match TRBD1. V shed 5 bases and J 7 bases; nucleotides not matched to a gene: 10. Germline loops: CDR1 SQVTM, CDR2 ANQGSEA. The CDR3 totals 13 residues. The CDR3 region has the DNA TGCAGCGTTATGGGACAGGCTCTCGGTGAGCAGTACTTC. It codes for CSVMGQALGEQYF.

This clonotype came up many times. The CDR3 loop is CASFIGGGEKLFF. The CDR3 region has the DNA TGTGCCAGCTTCATCGGGGGAGGTGAAAAACTGTTTTTT. The chain employs TRBV2 and TRBJ1-4; D possibly corresponds to TRBD1 (5 bases). V was trimmed by 8 bases and J by 7 bases, leaving 14 bases between them. The CDR3 totals 13 residues. Germline V gives CDR1 SNHLY, CDR2 FYNNEI.

The sample holds many counts of this clonotype. The CDR3: CASSQVWREQYF. CDR3 in DNA: TGTGCCAGCAGCCAAGTCTGGCGCGAGCAGTACTTC. The gene calls are TRBV3-1 and TRBJ2-7; unclear D gene. V lost 1 base to trimming and J lost 6 bases, with 7 bases between them. This CDR3 is 12 amino acids long. The germline V gene has CDR1 LGHDT and CDR2 YNNKEL (reference sequence).

This clonotype was recorded a few times. This chain uses TRBV4-1 with TRBJ1-1, with D possibly TRBD1 on 5 matching bases. The CDR3 spans 15 residues. CDR1 and CDR2 from the germline V gene are MGHRA and YSYEKL. V was clipped by 4 bases and J by 9 bases, with 21 bases between them. The CDR3 DNA sequence: TGCGCCAGCAGCCTCCTGGGAGGGGTCAGACAAAAAGCTTTCTTT. This encodes CASSLLGGVRQKAFF.

This clonotype came up many times. The chain couples TRBV18 to TRBJ2-3; D is undetermined. V shed 2 bases and J shed 6 bases, with 3 bases lying between them. The CDR3 spans 11 residues. The V gene's germline CDR1 is KGHSH and CDR2 LQKENI. In DNA, the CDR3 is TGTGCCAGCTCACCAGGGGATACGCAGTATTTT. Translated: CASSPGDTQYF.

The table lists this clonotype with a few counts. Since a much larger clone is just one base distant, this may be a read error. The chain couples TRBV11-2 to TRBJ2-1; a weak D match, TRBD2 (6 bases). The CDR3 loop spans 15 amino acids. The V end lost 6 bases, the J end lost 5 bases, and 17 bases lay between the germline ends. CDR1 SGHAT and CDR2 FQNNGV come from the germline V gene. CDR3 in DNA: TGTGCCAGCAGTTCTGGAGTAGCGGCCCACAATGAGCAGTTCTTC. Translation: CASSSGVAAHNEQFF.

In its sample, this clonotype was seen many times. The chain carries TRBV15 and TRBJ1-3, with D hard to call. The ends were cut back, 1 base at V and 0 bases at J, with 4 bases in the middle. There are 14 residues in the CDR3. CDR1 and CDR2 from the germline V gene are LNHNV and YYDKDF (reference sequence). CDR3 sequence reads: CATSRVSSGNTIYF. CDR3 nucleotide sequence: TGTGCCACCAGCAGAGTTAGCTCTGGAAACACCATATATTTT.

This clonotype was picked up many times. The chain carries TRBV7-9 and TRBJ2-1; D gene unclear. Germline loops: CDR1 SEHNR, CDR2 FQNEAQ (reference sequence). Trimming took off 3 bases at V and 7 bases at J, with 16 bases between the two ends. The CDR3 totals 15 residues. The CDR3 is CASSFSWPGGNEQFF. Written as DNA, the CDR3 is TGTGCCAGCAGCTTTTCGTGGCCGGGTGGTAATGAGCAGTTCTTC.

This clonotype was seen repeatedly, ten times or more. The chain couples TRBV2 to TRBJ1-2; TRBD1 aligns across 8 bases. Germline V lookup: CDR1 SNHLY, CDR2 FYNNEI. The CDR3 totals 14 residues. V lost 5 bases and J lost 8; bases outside the gene matches: 10. DNA of the CDR3: TGTGCCAGCAGTTACGGCAGGGGGCTCGACGGCTACACCTTC. This codes for CASSYGRGLDGYTF.